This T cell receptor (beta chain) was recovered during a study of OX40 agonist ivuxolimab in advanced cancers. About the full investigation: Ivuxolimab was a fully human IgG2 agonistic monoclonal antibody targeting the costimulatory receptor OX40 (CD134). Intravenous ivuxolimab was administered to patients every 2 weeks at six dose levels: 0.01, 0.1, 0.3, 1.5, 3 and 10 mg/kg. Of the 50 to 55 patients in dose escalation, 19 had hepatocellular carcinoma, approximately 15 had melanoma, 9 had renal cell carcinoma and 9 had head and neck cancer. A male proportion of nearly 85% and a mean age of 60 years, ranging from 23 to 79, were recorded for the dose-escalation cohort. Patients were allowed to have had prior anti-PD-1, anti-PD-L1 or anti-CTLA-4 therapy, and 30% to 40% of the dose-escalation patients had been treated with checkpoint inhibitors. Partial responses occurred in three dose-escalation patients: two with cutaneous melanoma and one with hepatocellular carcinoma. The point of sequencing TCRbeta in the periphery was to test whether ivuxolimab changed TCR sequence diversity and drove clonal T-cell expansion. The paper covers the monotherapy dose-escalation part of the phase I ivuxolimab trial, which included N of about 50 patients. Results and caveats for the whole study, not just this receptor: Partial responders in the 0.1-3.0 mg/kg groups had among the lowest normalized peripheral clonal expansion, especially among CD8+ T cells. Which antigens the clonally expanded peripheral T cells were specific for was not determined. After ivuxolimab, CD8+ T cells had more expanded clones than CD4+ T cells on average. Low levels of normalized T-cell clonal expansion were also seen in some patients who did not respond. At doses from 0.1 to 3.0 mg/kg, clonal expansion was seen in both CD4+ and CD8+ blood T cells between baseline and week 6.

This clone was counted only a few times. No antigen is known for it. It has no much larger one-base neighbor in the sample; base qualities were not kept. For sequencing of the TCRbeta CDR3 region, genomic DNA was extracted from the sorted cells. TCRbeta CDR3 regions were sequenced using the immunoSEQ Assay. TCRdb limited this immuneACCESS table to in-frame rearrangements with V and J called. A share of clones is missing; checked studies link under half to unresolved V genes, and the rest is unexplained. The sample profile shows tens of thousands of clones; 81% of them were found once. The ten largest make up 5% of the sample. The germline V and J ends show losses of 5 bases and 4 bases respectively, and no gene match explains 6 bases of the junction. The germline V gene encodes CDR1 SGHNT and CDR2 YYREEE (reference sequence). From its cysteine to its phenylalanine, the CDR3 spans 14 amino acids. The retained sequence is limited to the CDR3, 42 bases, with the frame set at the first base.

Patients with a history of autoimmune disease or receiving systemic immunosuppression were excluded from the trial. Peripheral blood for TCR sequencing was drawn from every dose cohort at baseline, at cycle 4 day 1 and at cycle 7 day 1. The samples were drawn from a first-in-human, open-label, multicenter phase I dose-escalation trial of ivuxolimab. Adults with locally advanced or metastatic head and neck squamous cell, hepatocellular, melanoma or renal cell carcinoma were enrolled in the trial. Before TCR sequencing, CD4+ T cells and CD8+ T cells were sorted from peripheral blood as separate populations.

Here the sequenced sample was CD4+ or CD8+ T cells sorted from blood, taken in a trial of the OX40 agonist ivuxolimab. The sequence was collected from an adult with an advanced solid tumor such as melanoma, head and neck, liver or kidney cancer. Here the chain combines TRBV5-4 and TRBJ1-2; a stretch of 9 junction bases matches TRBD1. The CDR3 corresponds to CASRPDRGAYGYTF. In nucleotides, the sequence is TGTGCCAGCAGACCGGACAGGGGAGCCTATGGCTACACCTTC.